This TCR beta chain was recorded in a study of cytomegalovirus exposure and HLA in healthy donors. CDR3 length equals 15 residues. The junction had 3 bases not matched to a gene; V was cut back by 6 bases and J by 0 bases. Germline V gene lookup returns CDR1 LNHDA and CDR2 SQIVND (reference sequence). General study results and limits: Several of the most significant clusters appeared, in a later analysis, to be linked to common viral pathogens. TRBV6-2, TRBV6-3 and other indistinguishable V segments were excluded.

For this clone: As yet, its antigen is unknown. Other DNA sequences of this sample code for an identical CDR3.

Vbeta (60) and Jbeta (13) primers were used in the PCR. Sequenced by immunoSEQ multiplex PCR; TCRdb stores in-frame clones only, minus some. Among over 80,000 clones, more than 65% were seen once, and the ten largest hold 15% to 20%. The chain recombines TRBV19 with TRBJ2-3; 10 bases are shared with TRBD2. The source of this sequence is a woman between 18 and 29 years old in good health and CMV-seropositive. The sequencing input was PBMCs. DNA of the CDR3: TGTGCCAGTAGCTTACTAGCGGGGAGCACAGATACGCAGTATTTT. Its protein is CASSLLAGSTDTQYF. The variable domain in full, with the rest retrieved from reference TRBV19 and TRBJ2-3, is DGGITQSPKYLFRKEGQNVTLSCEQNLNHDAMYWYRQDPGQGLRLIYYSQIVNDFQKGDIAEGYSVSREKKESFPLTVTSAQKNPTAFYLCASSLLAGSTDTQYFGPGTRLTVL.